The entry that follows covers one T cell receptor beta chain sequence. Its antigen is still unknown. This record comes from a study of cytomegalovirus exposure and HLA in healthy donors. Study-level points and caveats: HLA allele associations emerged for 16,951 TCR beta sequences in a later analysis, at 0.05 false discovery rate. Some V segments, TRBV6-2 and TRBV6-3 among them, were indistinguishable and were therefore excluded.

This CDR3 spans 13 amino acids. Germline V lookup: CDR1 MNHNY, CDR2 SVGAGI (reference sequence). With 0 bases removed from V and 8 bases from J, the gap between germline ends came to 8 bases. Primers for the PCR totalled 60 Vbeta and 13 Jbeta. This table comes from immunoSEQ multiplex PCR, and its TCRdb copy is limited to in-frame clones, with some not included. The table includes about 180,000 clones, 65% to 85% detected once. This clonotype was obtained from a girl aged 10 to 17 in good health and CMV-seropositive. Sequences were obtained from PBMCs. The V gene is TRBV6-6, the J gene TRBJ2-1; no clear D. In DNA, the CDR3 is TGTGCCAGCAGTTACTCTCCAGGCTATGAGCAGTTCTTC. This encodes CASSYSPGYEQFF.